This T cell receptor beta chain appears in the sequencing data of a study of OX40 agonist ivuxolimab in advanced cancers. Across the study: Dosing consisted of intravenous ivuxolimab at 0.01 to 10 mg/kg every 2 weeks. Earlier anti-PD-1, anti-PD-L1 or anti-CTLA-4 therapy was permitted; about 39% had received some. Study-level results: Among expanded peripheral T cells, antigen specificity went undetermined.

CDR3 length equals 17 residues. The V and J ends lost 6 bases and 6 bases respectively, with 23 bases between them. CDR1 and CDR2 from the germline V gene are MDHEN and SYDVKM. Turning to this clone: Antigen unknown.

Clones were sequenced by immunoSEQ multiplex PCR, and TCRdb holds only the in-frame ones, with some missing. The sample yields around 33,000 clones, about 80% seen once. The sequences come from CD4+ or CD8+ T cells sorted from blood, collected in a trial of the OX40 agonist ivuxolimab. The chain is built from TRBV28 and TRBJ2-2; the D gene is possibly TRBD2 (5 bases). This TCR came from an adult with an advanced solid tumor such as melanoma, head and neck, liver or kidney cancer. The CDR3 DNA reads TGTGCCAGCAGCTATCTTAGCGTGGCGTCCGGAGCCGGGGAGCTGTTTTTT. Translation: CASSYLSVASGAGELFF.